Listed below are T cell receptor beta chains from one sample, sequenced in a study of T cell responses to AZD1222 COVID-19 vaccine. The data were produced by immunoSEQ multiplex PCR, yet TCRdb's version contains in-frame clones alone and is incomplete. This sample carries roughly 98,000 clones, less than 85% of them seen once, and the ten largest clones take over 12%. The sample here was peripheral blood, taken 28 days after the second AZD1222 dose. These TCRs come from an adult who received the AZD1222 COVID-19 vaccine. The conserved cysteine and the conserved F or W are not part of the CDR3 here. The D gene is left open where the match is weak.

D: NA
J: TRBJ2-7
V: TRBV7-3
CDR3: ASSPFPGTTYEQY

D: NA
J: TRBJ1-3
V: TRBV14
CDR3: ASSQEQYSGNTIY

D: TRBD1
J: TRBJ1-4
V: TRBV28
CDR3: ASSPQGAANEKLF

D: NA
J: TRBJ2-7
V: TRBV24-1
CDR3: ATSDLTGLQQY

D: NA
J: TRBJ1-4
V: TRBV19
CDR3: ASGKIATNEKLF

D: NA
J: TRBJ2-7
V: TRBV7-7
CDR3: ASSLISGSSYEQY

D: TRBD1
J: TRBJ1-1
V: TRBV19
CDR3: ASSIWDRANTEAF

D: TRBD2
J: TRBJ2-7
V: TRBV10-2
CDR3: ASSESSGVTYEQY

D: TRBD1
J: TRBJ2-1
V: TRBV9
CDR3: ASSGRPAQQGDEQF

D: TRBD1
J: TRBJ1-1
V: TRBV9
CDR3: ASSPPTGFSTEAF

D: NA
J: TRBJ2-7
V: TRBV5-6
CDR3: ASSWDRERQY

D: TRBD2
J: TRBJ2-5
V: TRBV3-1/TRBV3-2
CDR3: ASKREGTQETQY

D: NA
J: TRBJ2-7
V: TRBV6-5
CDR3: ASSYWVGNYEQY

D: NA
J: TRBJ1-5
V: TRBV30
CDR3: AWSPLRTRVSNQPQH

D: TRBD2
J: TRBJ2-1
V: TRBV4-3
CDR3: ASSQDAGGLTYNEQF

D: NA
J: TRBJ2-3
V: TRBV18
CDR3: ASSPRDGSDTQY

D: TRBD1
J: TRBJ1-3
V: TRBV12-3/TRBV12-4
CDR3: ASSRDRGNTIY

D: TRBD2
J: TRBJ2-7
V: TRBV5-1
CDR3: ASRLVFSGSPYEQY

D: NA
J: TRBJ1-2
V: TRBV28
CDR3: ASSSSGQTYGYT

D: NA
J: TRBJ1-6
V: TRBV14
CDR3: ASSQDHASRGPLH

D: TRBD2
J: TRBJ2-2
V: TRBV4-3
CDR3: ASSQEIGAGATGELF

D: NA
J: TRBJ2-5
V: TRBV10-2
CDR3: ASSSLRPGRFWETQY

D: NA
J: TRBJ2-3
V: TRBV6-5
CDR3: ASRDPGPGTQY

D: NA
J: TRBJ2-1
V: TRBV9
CDR3: ASGGPRTNNEQF

D: NA
J: TRBJ1-2
V: TRBV4-2
CDR3: ASSPTLGRDERGYT

D: NA
J: TRBJ2-7
V: TRBV11-2
CDR3: ASSTPRGYYEQY

D: NA
J: TRBJ1-5
V: TRBV15
CDR3: ATSRGGGDQPQH

D: TRBD1
J: TRBJ2-7
V: TRBV6-5
CDR3: ASSYSLGTGGYEQY

D: TRBD1
J: TRBJ1-6
V: TRBV5-1
CDR3: ASALGQGNSPLH

D: NA
J: TRBJ2-7
V: TRBV11-2
CDR3: ASSPSLAAQY

D: TRBD2
J: TRBJ2-7
V: TRBV7-2
CDR3: ASSRGSGREVQY

D: NA
J: TRBJ2-2
V: TRBV4-3
CDR3: ASSQDRATGELF

D: NA
J: TRBJ1-1
V: TRBV30
CDR3: AWSGPSTVNTEAF

D: NA
J: TRBJ1-1
V: TRBV18
CDR3: ASSWSGLEAF

D: NA
J: TRBJ1-5
V: TRBV12-3/TRBV12-4
CDR3: ATTPGGNQPQH

D: NA
J: TRBJ1-4
V: TRBV5-1
CDR3: ASSLGGLGEKLF

D: NA
J: TRBJ1-2
V: TRBV5-6
CDR3: ASSFQDYGYT

D: TRBD1
J: TRBJ2-1
V: TRBV24-1
CDR3: ATSDRGVDEQF

D: NA
J: TRBJ1-3
V: TRBV18
CDR3: ASSPPEWPSGNTIY

D: NA
J: TRBJ1-2
V: TRBV6-1
CDR3: ASSERGGRDYGYT

D: TRBD1
J: TRBJ2-7
V: TRBV4-1
CDR3: ASSQEGGQGREQY

D: NA
J: TRBJ2-7
V: TRBV12-3/TRBV12-4
CDR3: ASRGNDYEQY

D: NA
J: TRBJ2-7
V: TRBV5-1
CDR3: ASSDRYEQY

D: NA
J: TRBJ1-2
V: TRBV25-1
CDR3: ASSPGLLYGYT

D: NA
J: TRBJ1-2
V: TRBV29-1
CDR3: SVSSPRLNYGYT

D: NA
J: TRBJ1-1
V: TRBV5-1
CDR3: ASSNPQANTEAF

D: NA
J: TRBJ1-5
V: TRBV18
CDR3: ASSPSAGANQPQH

D: TRBD1
J: TRBJ1-6
V: TRBV27
CDR3: ASSFSGGNSPLH

D: NA
J: TRBJ2-7
V: TRBV7-2
CDR3: ASSLSGSYEQY

D: NA
J: TRBJ2-3
V: TRBV5-1
CDR3: ASSRDSPVLVEAQY